These T cell receptor beta chains were read from a single sample in a study of Ad26.COV2.S vaccination and SARS-CoV-2 variants. Assay: immunoSEQ multiplex PCR; the TCRdb copy retains only in-frame clones and omits some. The data show roughly 250,000 clones, around 85% seen once. Specimen: peripheral blood, collected in a trial of Ad26.COV2.S vaccine versus placebo. Source of these receptors: a person aged 18-60 years who received the Ad26.COV2.S COVID-19 vaccine or a placebo. The CDR3 runs from the conserved cysteine through the conserved F or W. A D gene is named only where the DNA matches it firmly. Size is stated for part of the rows, as once, few or many counts, or as a class when the clone is expanded.

CDR3: CASSLGEGVTNYGYTF
DNA: TGCGCCAGCAGCCTGGGGGAGGGGGTCACTAACTATGGCTACACCTTC
size: few
V: TRBV4-3
J: TRBJ1-2
D: NA

CDR3: CASSPSRGGSYNEQFF
DNA: TGTGCCAGCTCACCAAGCCGGGGGGGTTCCTACAATGAGCAGTTCTTC
size: NA
V: TRBV18
J: TRBJ2-1
D: TRBD2

CDR3: CASSLQQNTGELFF
DNA: TGTGCCAGCAGCTTGCAACAGAACACCGGGGAGCTGTTTTTT
size: NA
V: TRBV5-4
J: TRBJ2-2
D: NA

CDR3: CASSRSTSGRGNEQFF
DNA: TGTGCCAGCAGCCGTAGTACTAGCGGGAGGGGTAATGAGCAGTTCTTC
size: NA
V: TRBV7-3
J: TRBJ2-1
D: TRBD2

CDR3: CASSEALASGNLHEQFF
DNA: TGTGCCAGCAGTGAAGCTCTGGCTAGCGGGAATCTTCATGAGCAGTTCTTC
size: NA
V: TRBV2
J: TRBJ2-1
D: TRBD2

CDR3: CASSRQGKGETQYF
DNA: TGTGCCAGCAGCCGACAGGGGAAAGGAGAGACCCAGTACTTC
size: NA
V: TRBV7-3
J: TRBJ2-5
D: TRBD1

CDR3: CASSPPGQGLNEQYF
DNA: TGTGCCAGTAGTCCCCCGGGACAGGGCTTGAACGAGCAGTACTTC
size: NA
V: TRBV19
J: TRBJ2-7
D: TRBD1

CDR3: CASSPPTQTTRADTQYF
DNA: TGTGCCAGCTCACCACCGACGCAGACTACTCGGGCAGATACGCAGTATTTT
size: NA
V: TRBV18
J: TRBJ2-3
D: NA

CDR3: CASSPAGGNTIYF
DNA: TGTGCCAGCAGCCCCGCAGGTGGAAACACCATATATTTT
size: few
V: TRBV7-9
J: TRBJ1-3
D: NA

CDR3: CASSSPPRGSYDNEQFF
DNA: TGTGCCAGCAGCTCCCCCCCCCGCGGGAGTTATGACAATGAGCAGTTCTTC
size: NA
V: TRBV21-1
J: TRBJ2-1
D: NA

CDR3: CASSEEGGGGYNEQFF
DNA: TGTGCCAGCAGTGAAGAGGGGGGAGGAGGCTACAATGAGCAGTTCTTC
size: few
V: TRBV6-1
J: TRBJ2-1
D: NA

CDR3: CSVVPTGVGYTF
DNA: TGCAGCGTTGTCCCGACAGGGGTTGGCTACACCTTC
size: NA
V: TRBV29-1
J: TRBJ1-2
D: TRBD1

CDR3: CASSFGQGYQPQHF
DNA: TGTGCCAGCAGCTTCGGACAGGGGTATCAGCCCCAGCATTTT
size: few
V: TRBV7-2
J: TRBJ1-5
D: TRBD1

CDR3: CASSEAAGRYF
DNA: TGTGCCAGCAGTGAAGCAGCCGGACGGTACTTC
size: once
V: TRBV6-1
J: TRBJ2-7
D: NA

CDR3: CATSKQTGGYTEAFF
DNA: TGTGCCACCAGCAAACAGACAGGGGGATACACTGAAGCTTTCTTT
size: NA
V: TRBV15
J: TRBJ1-1
D: TRBD1

CDR3: CASSPGQGNSEQFF
DNA: TGTGCCAGTTCTCCGGGACAGGGGAACAGTGAGCAGTTCTTC
size: NA
V: TRBV19
J: TRBJ2-1
D: TRBD1

CDR3: CASSGSSTGSGYGYTF
DNA: TGTGCCAGTAGTGGCTCCTCAACAGGATCGGGCTATGGCTACACCTTC
size: NA
V: TRBV19
J: TRBJ1-2
D: NA

CDR3: CASSFGTGSDTQYF
DNA: TGTGCCAGCAGCTTCGGGACAGGGTCAGATACGCAGTATTTT
size: NA
V: TRBV5-8
J: TRBJ2-3
D: TRBD1

CDR3: CASSYGQGGGLTGANVLTF
DNA: TGTGCCAGCAGTTACGGACAGGGAGGGGGGCTGACTGGGGCCAACGTCCTGACTTTC
size: NA
V: TRBV2
J: TRBJ2-6
D: NA

CDR3: CASSLARTGGTEAFF
DNA: TGTGCCAGCAGCTTGGCGCGGACAGGGGGCACTGAAGCTTTCTTT
size: once
V: TRBV5-4
J: TRBJ1-1
D: TRBD1

CDR3: CASSPRVGDTGELFF
DNA: TGTGCCAGCTCCCCTAGGGTAGGGGACACCGGGGAGCTGTTTTTT
size: NA
V: TRBV18
J: TRBJ2-2
D: NA

CDR3: CASSPSGATNEKLFF
DNA: TGCGCCAGCAGCCCCTCCGGCGCAACTAATGAAAAACTGTTTTTT
size: NA
V: TRBV4-1
J: TRBJ1-4
D: NA

CDR3: CASITRRRAGEAGETQYF
DNA: TGTGCCAGCATCACTCGAAGGCGCGCGGGAGAGGCTGGAGAGACCCAGTACTTC
size: NA
V: TRBV7-8
J: TRBJ2-5
D: TRBD2

CDR3: CASSGFISGALHF
DNA: TGTGCCAGCAGCGGGTTCATCTCAGGGGCCCTCCACTTT
size: NA
V: TRBV5-6
J: TRBJ1-6
D: NA

CDR3: CASSPQKGTEAFF
DNA: TGTGCCAGTAGCCCCCAGAAGGGGACTGAAGCTTTCTTT
size: NA
V: TRBV19
J: TRBJ1-1
D: NA

CDR3: CASSKLAGEVETQYF
DNA: TGTGCCAGCAGCAAACTAGCGGGAGAGGTTGAGACCCAGTACTTC
size: NA
V: TRBV5-4
J: TRBJ2-5
D: TRBD2

CDR3: CASSQDWASGNTGELFF
DNA: TGCGCCAGCAGCCAAGATTGGGCTAGCGGTAACACCGGGGAGCTGTTTTTT
size: NA
V: TRBV4-3
J: TRBJ2-2
D: TRBD2

CDR3: CASSEGPGTGGGNQPQHF
DNA: TGTGCCAGCAGTGAAGGCCCCGGGACAGGAGGAGGCAATCAGCCCCAGCATTTT
size: NA
V: TRBV2
J: TRBJ1-5
D: TRBD1

CDR3: CASSPPTRTDTQYF
DNA: TGTGCCAGCTCTCCCCCGACTAGAACAGATACGCAGTATTTT
size: few
V: TRBV18
J: TRBJ2-3
D: NA

CDR3: CASSFGTGTEAFF
DNA: TGTGCCAGCAGCTTTGGGACAGGCACTGAAGCTTTCTTT
size: NA
V: TRBV7-9
J: TRBJ1-1
D: TRBD1

CDR3: CASSVEWRNYGYTF
DNA: TGTGCCAGCAGCGTAGAATGGCGTAACTATGGCTACACCTTC
size: NA
V: TRBV9
J: TRBJ1-2
D: NA

CDR3: CASREGVGAGGGDTDTQYF
DNA: TGTGCCAGCAGGGAAGGTGTAGGAGCGGGCGGGGGGGACACAGATACGCAGTATTTT
size: NA
V: TRBV2
J: TRBJ2-3
D: TRBD2

CDR3: CASSPGQGSIAKNIQYF
DNA: TGTGCCAGCAGTCCCGGACAGGGATCTATAGCCAAAAACATTCAGTACTTC
size: NA
V: TRBV6-2/TRBV6-3
J: TRBJ2-4
D: TRBD1

CDR3: CASSSPGTGNTGELFF
DNA: TGTGCCAGCAGCTCCCCCGGGACAGGGAACACCGGGGAGCTGTTTTTT
size: NA
V: TRBV5-6
J: TRBJ2-2
D: TRBD1

CDR3: CASSHRAGGNTIYF
DNA: TGTGCCAGCAGCCACAGGGCGGGTGGAAACACCATATATTTT
size: NA
V: TRBV3-1/TRBV3-2
J: TRBJ1-3
D: NA

CDR3: CASTSRNYNSPLHF
DNA: TGTGCCAGCACCTCCCGAAACTATAATTCACCCCTCCACTTT
size: NA
V: TRBV27
J: TRBJ1-6
D: NA

CDR3: CASSERGLAGPTQYF
DNA: TGTGCCAGCAGTGAAAGGGGACTAGCGGGACCCACGCAGTATTTT
size: NA
V: TRBV2
J: TRBJ2-3
D: TRBD2

CDR3: CASSQEERSNQPQHF
DNA: TGTGCCAGCAGCCAAGAGGAAAGGAGCAATCAGCCCCAGCATTTT
size: NA
V: TRBV4-2
J: TRBJ1-5
D: NA

CDR3: CASSVGAGANYGYTF
DNA: TGTGCCAGCAGCGTAGGGGCCGGAGCTAACTATGGCTACACCTTC
size: once
V: TRBV9
J: TRBJ1-2
D: NA

CDR3: CASSPGGLAGDQETQYF
DNA: TGTGCCAGCAGCCCGGGGGGACTAGCGGGGGACCAAGAGACCCAGTACTTC
size: NA
V: TRBV5-4
J: TRBJ2-5
D: TRBD2

CDR3: CASSATGAPNEKLFF
DNA: TGTGCCAGCTCCGCTACAGGGGCCCCTAATGAAAAACTGTTTTTT
size: NA
V: TRBV18
J: TRBJ1-4
D: TRBD1

CDR3: CASSLGTGLSRETQYF
DNA: TGTGCCAGTAGCCTCGGGACAGGGCTCTCAAGGGAGACCCAGTACTTC
size: NA
V: TRBV19
J: TRBJ2-5
D: TRBD1

CDR3: CASSFGGMGSNQPQHF
DNA: TGTGCCAGCAGCTTCGGAGGGATGGGTAGCAATCAGCCCCAGCATTTT
size: NA
V: TRBV7-2
J: TRBJ1-5
D: NA

CDR3: CASSVGGGHYNEQFF
DNA: TGTGCCAGCAGCGTAGGGGGAGGTCATTACAATGAGCAGTTCTTC
size: NA
V: TRBV9
J: TRBJ2-1
D: NA

CDR3: CASSWDRGHQPQHF
DNA: TGTGCCAGCAGCTGGGACAGGGGACATCAGCCCCAGCATTTT
size: NA
V: TRBV7-8
J: TRBJ1-5
D: TRBD1

CDR3: CASSLNRGLWYEQYF
DNA: TGCGCCAGCAGCCTTAACAGGGGGCTTTGGTACGAGCAGTACTTC
size: NA
V: TRBV5-1
J: TRBJ2-7
D: TRBD1

CDR3: CASSVSSGGRYNEQFF
DNA: TGTGCCAGCAGCGTCTCTAGCGGGGGGAGGTACAATGAGCAGTTCTTC
size: NA
V: TRBV9
J: TRBJ2-1
D: TRBD2

CDR3: CASSEARGGSPGELFF
DNA: TGTGCCAGCAGCGAAGCCAGGGGCGGCTCACCCGGGGAGCTGTTTTTT
size: NA
V: TRBV6-1
J: TRBJ2-2
D: NA

CDR3: CASSEASGAKETQYF
DNA: TGTGCCAGCAGCGAGGCTAGCGGTGCGAAAGAGACCCAGTACTTC
size: NA
V: TRBV9
J: TRBJ2-5
D: TRBD2

CDR3: CASSLAKLAGGRQETQYF
DNA: TGCGCCAGCAGCTTGGCTAAACTAGCGGGGGGCCGCCAAGAGACCCAGTACTTC
size: once
V: TRBV5-1
J: TRBJ2-5
D: TRBD2

CDR3: CASSADRGKAKLFF
DNA: TGTGCCAGCAGCGCCGACAGGGGGAAGGCAAAACTGTTTTTT
size: once
V: TRBV4-2
J: TRBJ1-4
D: TRBD1

CDR3: CASTQQVNSDTQYF
DNA: TGTGCCAGCACCCAACAGGTCAATTCAGATACGCAGTATTTT
size: NA
V: TRBV6-5
J: TRBJ2-3
D: NA

CDR3: CASSVGQGGETQYF
DNA: TGTGCCAGCAGCGTAGGGCAGGGCGGAGAGACCCAGTACTTC
size: NA
V: TRBV9
J: TRBJ2-5
D: NA

CDR3: CANPDRGHNQPQHF
DNA: TGTGCCAACCCCGACAGGGGGCACAATCAGCCCCAGCATTTT
size: NA
V: TRBV9
J: TRBJ1-5
D: TRBD1

CDR3: CASSRSTGTGVAKNIQYF
DNA: TGTGCCAGCTCACGGTCCACTGGGACAGGGGTAGCCAAAAACATTCAGTACTTC
size: NA
V: TRBV18
J: TRBJ2-4
D: TRBD1